A single sample is the source of the 30 T cell receptor beta chains below, sequenced in a study of OX40 agonist ivuxolimab in advanced cancers. Using immunoSEQ multiplex PCR, the repertoire was profiled, and TCRdb retains in-frame clones only, with some absent. The sample shows around 41,000 clones, around 89% of them seen only once. Sequencing was performed on CD4+ or CD8+ T cells sorted from blood, taken in a trial of the OX40 agonist ivuxolimab. Receptors originate from an adult with an advanced solid tumor such as melanoma, head and neck, liver or kidney cancer.

The genes are TRBV9 and TRBJ2-5; D is possibly TRBD1 (6 bases). The CDR3 spans 14 residues. Trimming pared 1 base from V and 6 bases from J, leaving 13 bases between. Germline V gene data show CDR1 as SGDLS and CDR2 as YYNGEE. The CDR3 sequence: CASSVSWGQKTQYF. The CDR3 nucleotides are TGTGCCAGCAGCGTAAGCTGGGGGCAAAAGACCCAGTACTTC.

This clone was detected only once. The chain joins TRBV19 to TRBJ2-1, with D perhaps TRBD1 (6 bases). From germline, CDR1 is LNHDA and CDR2 SQIVND (reference sequence). The CDR3 is 16 residues long. V was clipped by 8 bases and J by 0 bases, with 17 bases between them. The CDR3 region has the DNA TGTGCCAGTTCCGACGACAGGTCCAGCTCCTACAATGAGCAGTTCTTC. Amino acid sequence: CASSDDRSSSYNEQFF.

V gene TRBV30 combines with J gene TRBJ2-7; 8 bases are a match to TRBD1. V was clipped by 3 bases and J by 12 bases; unmatched bases: 10. Germline V lookup: CDR1 GTSNPN, CDR2 SVGIG (reference sequence). The CDR3 runs to 12 residues. CDR3 coding DNA: TGTGCCTGGAGCCTCACAGGGGGAGAGGGGTACTTC. Protein: CAWSLTGGEGYF.

The chain uses TRBV11-2 and TRBJ1-5; a weak D match, TRBD1 (5 bases). The ends were cut back, 5 bases at V and 0 bases at J, with 11 bases in the middle. This CDR3 is 15 amino acids long. The V gene's germline CDR1 is SGHAT and CDR2 FQNNGV. The CDR3: CASSPGTDSNQPQHF. CDR3 sequence (DNA): TGTGCCAGCAGCCCCGGGACCGATAGCAATCAGCCCCAGCATTTT.

This clone was detected once. V is TRBV11-2 and J is TRBJ1-1; D is undetermined. Looked up from germline, CDR1 is SGHAT and CDR2 is FQNNGV. The length of the CDR3 is 12 residues. V shed 6 bases and J shed 10 bases, with 15 bases lying between them. The CDR3 spells CASSSNAVRAFF. The CDR3 bases are TGTGCCAGCAGTTCAAACGCGGTAAGAGCTTTCTTT.

V usage is TRBV5-1 and J usage is TRBJ2-5; D is tentatively TRBD1 or TRBD2 (5 bases each). Germline assignment: CDR1 SGHRS and CDR2 YFSETQ. The CDR3 covers 15 residues. V lost 3 bases, J lost 1 base, and 13 bases lay in between. The CDR3 reads CASSYQGVGQETQYF. The CDR3 DNA reads TGCGCCAGCAGCTACCAGGGAGTGGGCCAAGAGACCCAGTACTTC.

This rearrangement joins TRBV5-1 to TRBJ2-1; D gene uncertain. The CDR3 spans 15 residues. Germline V lookup: CDR1 SGHRS, CDR2 YFSETQ. The V end lost 3 bases, the J end lost 6 bases, and 16 bases lay between the germline ends. The CDR3 nucleotides are TGCGCCAGCAGCTCCCGGGCTGGCCCTAGCAATGAGCAGTTCTTC. Its translation is CASSSRAGPSNEQFF.

The chain uses TRBV2 and TRBJ2-5; maybe TRBD2 (5 bases). Germline V gene lookup returns CDR1 SNHLY and CDR2 FYNNEI. V lost 8 bases to trimming and J lost 2 bases, with 12 bases between them. The CDR3 sequence is 13 residues long. The chain's CDR3 is CASGAPGQETQYF. The CDR3 region has the DNA TGTGCCAGCGGAGCCCCGGGGCAAGAGACCCAGTACTTC.

The chain carries TRBV4-1 and TRBJ2-1; no clear D gene. Germline values: CDR1 MGHRA, CDR2 YSYEKL. The CDR3 has 14 amino acids. Deletions cut 3 bases from V and 2 bases from J, with 8 bases between. The CDR3 here is CASSQPRAYNEQFF. The CDR3 DNA follows: TGCGCCAGCAGCCAGCCCAGAGCCTACAATGAGCAGTTCTTC.

The chain couples TRBV5-4 to TRBJ1-6; weak D call: TRBD1 (5 bases). The CDR3 loop spans 14 amino acids. V lost 0 bases, J lost 6 bases, and 7 bases lay in between. The germline V gene encodes CDR1 SGHNT and CDR2 YYREEE (reference sequence). The CDR3 loop reads CASSLEQGNSPLHF. The CDR3, as DNA: TGTGCCAGCAGCTTGGAGCAGGGTAATTCACCCCTCCACTTT.

The CDR3 here is CASSIRLPTGELFF. DNA of the CDR3: TGTGCCAGTAGTATACGGCTACCCACCGGGGAGCTGTTTTTT. This rearrangement joins TRBV19 to TRBJ2-2, with D unclear. Between the trimmed V and J ends, which lost 2 bases and 4 bases, there was a span of 8 bases. CDR1 is LNHDA, CDR2 SQIVND, per germline (reference sequence). The CDR3 sequence is 14 residues long. Full variable domain (missing parts from reference TRBV19 and TRBJ2-2): DGGITQSPKYLFRKEGQNVTLSCEQNLNHDAMYWYRQDPGQGLRLIYYSQIVNDFQKGDIAEGYSVSREKKESFPLTVTSAQKNPTAFYLCASSIRLPTGELFFGEGSRLTVL.

The CDR3 sequence: CASSSGGGVTYEQYF. The CDR3, as DNA: TGTGCCAGCAGTTCCGGCGGGGGGGTCACCTACGAGCAGTACTTC. The rearrangement joins TRBV28 to TRBJ2-7, with TRBD2 matching over 9 bases. V dropped 4 bases and J dropped 2; count of bases not matched to a gene: 6. The germline V gene has CDR1 MDHEN and CDR2 SYDVKM. The CDR3 loop spans 15 amino acids. The full variable domain, rest sourced from reference TRBV28 and TRBJ2-7, is DVKVTQSSRYLVKRTGEKVFLECVQDMDHENMFWYRQDPGLGLRLIYFSYDVKMKEKGDIPEGYSVSREKKERFSLILESASTNQTSMYLCASSSGGGVTYEQYFGPGTRLTVT.

In its sample, this clone was seen once. V and J are TRBV18 and TRBJ2-7, with unresolved D. The CDR3 contains 14 residues. The V end was cut by 3 bases, the J end by 3 bases, with 12 bases between. Germline assignment: CDR1 KGHSH and CDR2 LQKENI. The CDR3, as DNA: TGTGCCAGCTCACCCCTGGATCAGCTCTACGAGCAGTACTTC. Translation: CASSPLDQLYEQYF. The full variable domain, in which reference TRBV18 and TRBJ2-7 provide the parts outside the CDR3, is NAGVMQNPRHLVRRRGQEARLRCSPMKGHSHVYWYRQLPEEGLKFMVYLQKENIIDESGMPKERFSAEFPKEGPSILRIQQVVRGDSAAYFCASSPLDQLYEQYFGPGTRLTVT.

The chain carries TRBV15 and TRBJ2-3, with 10 nucleotides matching TRBD2. With 0 bases clipped from V and 3 bases from J, the junction kept 3 bases outside the gene matches. Germline CDR1 LNHNV, CDR2 YYDKDF (reference sequence). This CDR3 comprises 16 residues. The CDR3: CATSRDSGRRTDTQYF. CDR3 DNA: TGTGCCACCAGCAGAGATAGCGGGAGGAGAACAGATACGCAGTATTTT.

V usage is TRBV28 and J usage is TRBJ1-2; D ambiguous. Looked up from germline, CDR1 is MDHEN and CDR2 is SYDVKM. CDR3 length equals 16 residues. Trimming removed 1 base at V and 5 bases at J, with 17 bases between. For the CDR3, the DNA is TGTGCCAGCAGTTTATCCCTTCCCGGAGGTCAATATGGCTACACCTTC. Encoded protein: CASSLSLPGGQYGYTF.

The chain combines TRBV6-5 with TRBJ1-1; D perhaps matches TRBD1 (6 bases). Germline CDR1 reads MNHEY; CDR2 reads SVGAGI. CDR3 size: 13 residues. Between the trimmed V and J ends, which lost 6 bases and 1 base, there was a span of 9 bases. The CDR3 DNA is TGTGCCAGCAGGGCGACAGGGAACACTGAAGCTTTCTTT. Its translation: CASRATGNTEAFF.

The rearrangement links TRBV6-4 to TRBJ2-1; the D is unclear. Trimming removed 7 bases from V and 6 bases from J, with 13 bases in between. The CDR3 covers 13 residues. Germline V gene data show CDR1 as MRHNA and CDR2 as SNTAGT. CDR3 bases: TGTGCCAGCACCCCCGCAAGTACCAATGAGCAGTTCTTC. This codes for CASTPASTNEQFF.

The chain combines TRBV15 with TRBJ1-1; TRBD1 might be the D (5 bases). V gave up 8 bases and J gave up 7 bases, with 14 bases separating them. Germline lookup yields CDR1 LNHNV and CDR2 YYDKDF (reference sequence). The CDR3 contains 12 residues. The CDR3 protein is CATGARGGEAFF. The DNA for the CDR3 is TGTGCCACCGGAGCTCGGGGCGGTGAAGCTTTCTTT.

This clone came up once. The J gene is TRBJ1-2, the V gene TRBV10-1; TRBD1 matches at 7 bases. Trimming took 4 bases from V and 0 from J; bases not matched to a gene: 2. Germline-derived CDR1 and CDR2 are WNHNN and SYGVQD (reference sequence). This CDR3 is 14 amino acids long. The CDR3 sequence: CASSGGTANYGYTF. CDR3 bases: TGCGCCAGCAGTGGGGGGACAGCTAACTATGGCTACACCTTC.

The chain uses TRBV6-5 and TRBJ2-5; 10 positions agree with TRBD2. Germline CDR1 MNHEY, CDR2 SVGAGI. Losses at the gene ends were 4 bases for V and 5 bases for J; bases not matched to a gene: 10. CDR3 length: 16 residues. The CDR3 sequence is CASSFRTSGGGETQYF. CDR3 in DNA: TGTGCCAGCAGTTTCCGGACTAGCGGTGGGGGGGAGACCCAGTACTTC.

The J gene is TRBJ2-7, the V gene TRBV30; possibly TRBD1 for D (5 bases). This CDR3 comprises 13 residues. The germline V gene has CDR1 GTSNPN and CDR2 SVGIG (reference sequence). Between the trimmed V and J ends, which lost 5 bases and 5 bases, there was a span of 16 bases. CDR3 protein: CAWSPQGPHEQYF. CDR3 DNA sequence: TGTGCCTGGTCGCCCCAGGGTCCACACGAGCAGTACTTC.

This clone came up a few times. The V gene is TRBV5-1, the J gene TRBJ2-1; D could derive from TRBD1 or TRBD2 (5 bases each). The CDR3 runs 14 residues. Germline values: CDR1 SGHRS, CDR2 YFSETQ. Trimming removed 4 bases from V and 7 bases from J, with 15 bases in between. The CDR3 sequence is CASSARDVRNEQFF. As DNA, the CDR3 is TGCGCCAGCAGCGCCCGGGACGTCAGAAATGAGCAGTTCTTC.

DNA of the CDR3: TGTGCCAGCTCACAGGGTTCTGGAAACACCATATATTTT. This translates into CASSQGSGNTIYF. The J gene is TRBJ1-3, the V gene TRBV18; D ambiguous. CDR3 length: 13 residues. Per germline, CDR1 KGHSH and CDR2 LQKENI. Between the trimmed V and J ends, which lost 4 bases and 1 base, there was a span of 5 bases.

This chain joins TRBV18 and TRBJ2-5, with 12 bases that match TRBD2. Trimming removed 3 bases from V and 1 base from J; junction bases left unmatched: 6. The germline V gene encodes CDR1 KGHSH and CDR2 LQKENI. This CDR3 comprises 17 residues. CDR3 bases: TGTGCCAGCTCACCGCTAGCGGGAGGGTCCCTCCAAGAGACCCAGTACTTC. Amino acid sequence: CASSPLAGGSLQETQYF.

This rearrangement joins TRBV16 to TRBJ1-3; D uncertain. The CDR3 has 17 amino acids. V dropped 4 bases and J dropped 4 bases, with 20 bases sitting between them. In germline, CDR1 is KGHSY, CDR2 FQNENV. The CDR3 region has the DNA TGTGCCAGCAGCCTGATCCGTCCAGGCGCTAGAGGAAACACCATATATTTT. Translation: CASSLIRPGARGNTIYF.

The chain carries TRBV7-2 and TRBJ2-7, with no clear D. The CDR3 spans 15 residues. V lost 0 bases, J lost 3 bases, and 12 bases lay in between. The germline gives CDR1 SGHTA, CDR2 FQGNSA. CDR3 protein: CASSLAAVGSYEQYF. The CDR3, as DNA: TGTGCCAGCAGCTTAGCTGCAGTGGGCAGCTACGAGCAGTACTTC.

The rearrangement uses TRBV27 and TRBJ1-2; D perhaps matches TRBD1 (5 bases). Trimming removed 5 bases from V and 8 bases from J, with 12 bases in between. CDR1 MNHEY and CDR2 SMNVEV come from the germline V gene (reference sequence). The CDR3 is made up of 12 amino acids. Here the CDR3 DNA reads TGTGCCAGCAGTCTAGGAGGGGTAGGCTACACCTTC. Translated, it gives CASSLGGVGYTF.

This chain uses TRBV6-4 with TRBJ2-1; a possible D gene is TRBD1 (7 bases). V was cut by 3 bases and J by 10 bases, with 22 bases left in between. The CDR3 spans 16 residues. The V gene's germline CDR1 is MRHNA and CDR2 SNTAGT. The CDR3 DNA is TGTGCCAGCAGTGAACAGGGGCGGGAAGTCGTAAAGGAGCAGTTCTTC. It is translated as CASSEQGREVVKEQFF.

The chain carries TRBV5-1 and TRBJ2-3; D may be TRBD2 (6 bases). The CDR3 runs 15 residues. Trimming cost V 4 bases and J 0 bases, with 12 bases left between them. Germline values: CDR1 SGHRS, CDR2 YFSETQ. CDR3 sequence: CASSRSGISTDTQYF. As DNA, the CDR3 is TGCGCCAGCAGCCGTAGCGGAATAAGCACAGATACGCAGTATTTT.

The gene calls are TRBV2 and TRBJ2-1; no definite D call. V lost 7 bases to trimming and J lost 6 bases, with 10 bases between them. Germline V gene sequence: CDR1 SNHLY, CDR2 FYNNEI. This CDR3 has 12 amino acids. CDR3 amino acids: CASNGPINEQFF. The CDR3 DNA reads TGTGCCAGCAACGGACCGATCAATGAGCAGTTCTTC.